The next 26 T cell receptor beta chains were all read from a single sample in a study of T cells after yellow fever vaccination. TCRdb independently ran MiXCR on the 5' RACE reads; one entry per CDR3 protein. The table lists 550,000 to 750,000 distinct CDR3 sequences, approximately 12% of them singletons. The specimen comprised PBMCs, sampled on the day of the yellow fever booster vaccination. The receptors come from a man younger than 40 who received the YFV17D yellow fever vaccine.

The chain carries TRBV20-1 and TRBJ2-1, with D uncertain. In germline, CDR1 is DFQATT, CDR2 SNEGSKA (reference sequence). V was trimmed by 2 bases and J by 9 bases, leaving 8 bases between them. This CDR3 is 11 amino acids long. In DNA, the CDR3 is TGCAGTGCTAGAACTGCCTCTGAGCAGTTCTTC. Its translation is CSARTASEQFF.

This clonotype was seen only a few times. The chain couples TRBV7-7 to TRBJ2-3; D is perhaps TRBD1 or TRBD2 (7 bases each). Trimming stripped 5 bases from V and 7 bases from J, with 16 bases between. This CDR3 is built from 14 residues. CDR1 is SSHAT and CDR2 is FNYEAQ in the germline V gene (reference sequence). The CDR3 nucleotides read TGTGCCAGCAGCAGCGGGGCGGGACAGAATACGCAGTATTTT. Translating it yields CASSSGAGQNTQYF. Full variable domain (remainder filled in from reference TRBV7-7 and TRBJ2-3): GAGVSQSPRYKVTKRGQDVTLRCDPISSHATLYWYQQALGQGPEFLTYFNYEAQPDKSGLPSDRFSAERPEGSISTLTIQRTEQRDSAMYRCASSSGAGQNTQYFGPGTRLTVL.

The rearrangement links TRBV27 to TRBJ1-1, with TRBD1 identical over 7 bases. Germline-derived CDR1 and CDR2 are MNHEY and SMNVEV (reference sequence). Losses at the gene ends were 5 bases for V and 0 bases for J; bases not matched to a gene: 6. CDR3 length equals 15 residues. Here the CDR3 reads CASSQGVYMNTEAFF. The CDR3 nucleotides read TGTGCCAGCAGTCAGGGGGTTTACATGAACACTGAAGCTTTCTTT.

This CDR3 reads CATSGSSGRVRNEQFF. The CDR3 DNA reads TGTGCCACCAGTGGTTCCAGCGGGAGAGTAAGGAATGAGCAGTTCTTC. The V and J genes are TRBV24-1 and TRBJ2-1; 8 bases are a match to TRBD2. V gave up 5 bases and J gave up 7 bases; unmatched junction bases: 12. Per the germline V gene, CDR1 is KGHDR and CDR2 is SFDVKD. This CDR3 is built from 16 residues.

The V and J genes are TRBV5-1 and TRBJ1-1; D is ambiguous. This CDR3 has 15 amino acids. Between the trimmed V and J ends, which lost 3 bases and 1 base, there was a span of 13 bases. Germline-derived CDR1 and CDR2 are SGHRS and YFSETQ. CDR3 nucleotide sequence: TGCGCCAGCAGCTCCCAATCGGTCCGGAACACTGAAGCTTTCTTT. Translated, it gives CASSSQSVRNTEAFF.

This clonotype was counted between two and nine times. The chain uses TRBV20-1 and TRBJ2-2; tentatively, D is TRBD1 (5 bases). The CDR3 consists of 13 residues. The germline V gene encodes CDR1 DFQATT and CDR2 SNEGSKA (reference sequence). The V end lost 3 bases, the J end lost 4 bases, and 9 bases lay between the germline ends. CDR3 loop: CSARVTGTGELFF. The CDR3 DNA reads TGCAGTGCTAGGGTAACAGGCACCGGGGAGCTGTTTTTT.

This clonotype was detected only a few times. The rearrangement uses TRBV4-3 and TRBJ2-5; 8 bases map to TRBD1. This CDR3 region has 17 residues. Trimming at V came to 3 bases and at J to 5 bases, leaving 14 bases not matched to a gene. Looked up from germline, CDR1 is LGHNA and CDR2 is YSLEER. The CDR3 protein is CASSQHRQGRGGETQYF. CDR3 in DNA: TGCGCCAGCAGCCAGCATCGACAGGGGCGTGGTGGGGAGACCCAGTACTTC.

This clonotype was found many times. The chain employs TRBV28 and TRBJ2-3; unclear D gene. Germline V gives CDR1 MDHEN, CDR2 SYDVKM. The CDR3 is 10 residues long. V gave up 8 bases and J gave up 5 bases, with 5 bases separating them. CDR3: CASGRDTQYF. Written as DNA, the CDR3 is TGTGCCAGCGGTCGAGATACGCAGTATTTT.

The table lists this clonotype with a few counts. The V call is TRBV2, the J call TRBJ2-3; D is perhaps TRBD2 (6 bases). Germline assignment: CDR1 SNHLY and CDR2 FYNNEI. CDR3 length equals 16 residues. The ends were cut back, 0 bases at V and 5 bases at J, with 15 bases in the middle. The CDR3 is CASSEAREYWGDTQYF. The CDR3 DNA is TGTGCCAGCAGTGAAGCTCGGGAGTATTGGGGAGATACGCAGTATTTT.

This clonotype has a handful of counts. The CDR3 DNA follows: TGCAGTGCCAGCACAGGGGATGGCTACACCTTC. It encodes CSASTGDGYTF. V usage is TRBV20-1 and J usage is TRBJ1-2, with 7 bases that match TRBD1. The germline V gene has CDR1 DFQATT and CDR2 SNEGSKA (reference sequence). This CDR3 contains 11 residues. Trimming removed 6 bases from V and 6 bases from J; junction bases left unmatched: 4.

This chain uses TRBV28 with TRBJ1-4; tentatively, D is TRBD1 (5 bases). CDR1 and CDR2 from the germline V gene are MDHEN and SYDVKM. Trimming removed 11 bases at V and 0 bases at J, with 7 bases between. The CDR3 consists of 12 residues. The CDR3 bases are TGTGCCGGGGGGACAACTAATGAAAAACTGTTTTTT. Protein: CAGGTTNEKLFF.

The rearrangement links TRBV20-1 to TRBJ2-3, with a tentative D call TRBD2 (6 bases). Trimming took off 1 base at V and 5 bases at J, with 19 bases between the two ends. The CDR3 has 16 amino acids. CDR1 DFQATT and CDR2 SNEGSKA come from the germline V gene (reference sequence). The CDR3 reads CSARVGLRGSGDTQYF. The CDR3 DNA follows: TGCAGTGCTAGAGTAGGTTTACGGGGGAGCGGAGATACGCAGTATTTT.

This clonotype was counted between two and nine times. The chain carries TRBV28 and TRBJ1-1, with D possibly TRBD1 on 5 matching bases. Germline V gene lookup returns CDR1 MDHEN and CDR2 SYDVKM. This CDR3 has 14 residues. V lost 2 bases and J 5 bases, leaving 12 bases between the germline ends. The CDR3 spells CASSLGGWVTEAFF. The CDR3, as DNA: TGTGCCAGCAGTTTAGGGGGGTGGGTTACTGAAGCTTTCTTT.

The chain employs TRBV6-1 and TRBJ2-7, with TRBD2 matching over 13 bases. This CDR3 comprises 18 residues. Germline trimming cut 7 bases from V and 1 base from J; bases unmatched to any gene: 13. In germline, CDR1 is MNHNS, CDR2 SASEGT. CDR3 bases: TGTGCCAGCACCACGAGGACTAGCGGGGGCTTCGGGTCCTACGAGCAGTACTTC. Encoded protein: CASTTRTSGGFGSYEQYF.

The chain links TRBV11-2 to TRBJ2-6; a weak D match, TRBD2 (6 bases). Trimming shortened V by 1 base and J by 2 bases, and 15 bases separated the two germline ends. The CDR3 totals 18 residues. From germline, CDR1 is SGHAT and CDR2 FQNNGV. The CDR3 spells CASSLGRARGTGANVLTF. The CDR3 DNA reads TGTGCCAGCAGCTTAGGGAGGGCACGGGGCACTGGGGCCAACGTCCTGACTTTC.

This clonotype was detected a few times. The chain combines TRBV2 with TRBJ2-1, with 10 bases aligning to TRBD2. The CDR3 sequence is 15 residues long. The germline V gene has CDR1 SNHLY and CDR2 FYNNEI. After removal of 5 bases from V and 4 bases from J, the junction contained 5 bases not matched to a gene. The CDR3 protein is CASSTSGNIYNEQFF. The CDR3 DNA is TGTGCCAGCAGTACTAGCGGGAACATTTACAATGAGCAGTTCTTC.

The rearrangement joins TRBV5-1 to TRBJ2-7; 9 positions match TRBD1. The CDR3 is 15 amino acids. Germline loops: CDR1 SGHRS, CDR2 YFSETQ. With 3 bases clipped from V and 7 bases from J, the junction kept 11 bases outside the gene matches. The DNA for the CDR3 is TGCGCCAGCAGCTATTCCGGGACAGGGCTATGGGAGCAGTACTTC. It codes for CASSYSGTGLWEQYF.

This clonotype has only a few counts. The rearrangement uses TRBV7-9 and TRBJ2-3, with a weak D call TRBD1 (5 bases). Per germline, CDR1 SEHNR and CDR2 FQNEAQ (reference sequence). The CDR3 totals 13 residues. The V end was cut by 5 bases, the J end by 8 bases, with 14 bases between. The CDR3 protein is CASSPSGLATQYF. The DNA of the CDR3 is TGTGCCAGCAGCCCCTCAGGGTTGGCTACGCAGTATTTT.

This clonotype was recorded a few times. This chain connects TRBV20-1 to TRBJ1-5; 8 nucleotides line up with TRBD1. Germline CDR1 is DFQATT and CDR2 is SNEGSKA (reference sequence). The length of the CDR3 is 15 residues. The ends lost 5 bases at V and 4 bases at J; junction bases unmatched: 10. The CDR3 loop reads CSARGTGGRNQPQHF. DNA of the CDR3: TGCAGTGCTCGAGGGACAGGTGGCCGTAATCAGCCCCAGCATTTT.

The rearrangement uses TRBV20-1 and TRBJ2-3; possibly TRBD1 for D (6 bases). Deletions cut 4 bases from V and 4 bases from J, with 9 bases between. CDR1 DFQATT and CDR2 SNEGSKA come from the germline V gene (reference sequence). The CDR3 contains 12 residues. The CDR3: CSAIRQADTQYF. CDR3 nucleotides: TGCAGTGCTATCAGACAGGCAGATACGCAGTATTTT.

This clonotype was detected ten times or more. V usage is TRBV5-1 and J usage is TRBJ2-5, with D perhaps given as TRBD1 or TRBD2 (5 bases each). The V gene lost 4 bases and the J gene lost 2 bases, with 15 bases spanning the gap. The V gene's germline CDR1 is SGHRS and CDR2 YFSETQ. The CDR3 is 15 amino acids. CDR3 region: CASSVGTARQETQYF. For the CDR3, the DNA is TGCGCCAGCAGCGTCGGGACCGCTAGGCAAGAGACCCAGTACTTC.

This clonotype was counted only a few times. The J gene is TRBJ2-1, the V gene TRBV20-1; 7 bases fit TRBD2. The CDR3 has 15 amino acids. CDR1 is DFQATT, CDR2 SNEGSKA, per germline (reference sequence). V was clipped by 0 bases and J by 5 bases; unmatched bases: 7. CDR3 residues: CSARDGGGFDNEQFF. The CDR3 DNA reads TGCAGTGCTAGAGATGGGGGAGGGTTTGACAATGAGCAGTTCTTC.

The rearrangement joins TRBV20-1 to TRBJ2-4; 7 bases line up with TRBD1. CDR1 and CDR2 from the germline V gene are DFQATT and SNEGSKA (reference sequence). J was trimmed by 8 bases and V by 1 base; bases with no gene match: 17. The CDR3 totals 17 residues. This CDR3 reads CSARAGQVGARGYIQYF. The DNA for the CDR3 is TGCAGTGCTAGAGCTGGACAGGTCGGGGCCAGAGGTTACATTCAGTACTTC.

This clonotype was found a few times. This chain joins TRBV25-1 and TRBJ1-2; 7 bases agree with TRBD1. The CDR3 extends over 15 amino acids. Trimming removed 2 bases from V and 7 bases from J; junction bases left unmatched: 10. Germline CDR1 is MGHDK and CDR2 is SYGVNS. The CDR3 DNA sequence: TGTGCCAGCAGTGAAGGGACAGTGTTTATGCGTGGCTACACCTTC. Translating gives CASSEGTVFMRGYTF.

This clonotype has a handful of counts. V gene TRBV5-4 combines with J gene TRBJ2-1; the match to TRBD2 covers 8 bases. CDR1 is SGHNT, CDR2 YYREEE, per germline (reference sequence). V lost 3 bases, J lost 9 bases, and 11 bases stayed unmatched. This CDR3 contains 15 residues. The CDR3 nucleotides read TGTGCCAGCAGCTCGCCGGGACTAGACATAGGTGAGCAGTTCTTC. This translates into CASSSPGLDIGEQFF.

This clonotype was detected ten times or more. The rearrangement uses TRBV6-2 or TRBV6-3 and TRBJ1-5, with a tentative D call TRBD1 (5 bases). V was clipped by 2 bases and J by 9 bases, with 5 bases between them. The CDR3 covers 11 residues. Germline assignment: CDR1 MNHEY and CDR2 SVGEGT. CDR3 in DNA: TGTGCCAGCAGTTACGGGGGGCCCCAGCATTTT. It translates to CASSYGGPQHF.